The 29 T cell receptor beta chains listed next were all sequenced from one sample in a study of T cells after yellow fever vaccination. MiXCR, run by TCRdb on the 5' RACE reads, gives a single entry per CDR3 protein. Here the sample spans 300,000 to 350,000 distinct CDR3 sequences, around 3.9% being singletons. The specimen was PBMCs, collected 5 days after the yellow fever booster vaccination. These receptors were obtained from a man aged 18-30 years who received the YFV17D yellow fever vaccine.

This chain connects TRBV7-8 to TRBJ2-2; possible D gene TRBD1, 5 bases. Germline CDR1 SGHVS, CDR2 FQNEAQ. V dropped 4 bases and J dropped 6 bases, with 12 bases sitting between them. CDR3 length equals 14 residues. Written as DNA, the CDR3 is TGTGCCAGCAGCTCGACGCAGGGCCCCGGGGAGCTGTTTTTT. This encodes CASSSTQGPGELFF.

Written as DNA, the CDR3 is TGTGCCAGCAGGACAGACTATAATTCACCCCTCCACTTT. The encoded protein is CASRTDYNSPLHF. The chain joins TRBV12-3 or TRBV12-4 to TRBJ1-6, with D possibly TRBD1 on 5 matching bases. This CDR3 is built from 13 residues. The ends were cut back, 6 bases at V and 3 bases at J, with 6 bases in the middle.

This chain uses TRBV28 with TRBJ2-2; no firm D call. The CDR3 extends over 13 amino acids. The V end lost 11 bases, the J end lost 1 base, and 11 bases lay between the germline ends. Germline lookup yields CDR1 MDHEN and CDR2 SYDVKM. The CDR3 sequence is CAGVDQNTGELFF. CDR3 DNA sequence: TGTGCCGGAGTTGACCAGAACACCGGGGAGCTGTTTTTT.

This clonotype was found many times. The V call is TRBV7-2, the J call TRBJ1-3, with 10 bases lining up with TRBD1. The V segment lost 1 base and the J segment 2 bases; nucleotides outside the gene matches: 2. CDR1 and CDR2 from the germline V gene are SGHTA and FQGNSA. This CDR3 is built from 16 residues. The CDR3 nucleotides read TGTGCCAGCAGCTTAGTCGGACAGGGGGCTGGAAACACCATATATTTT. The encoded protein is CASSLVGQGAGNTIYF.

This clonotype was seen only a few times. This chain joins TRBV20-1 and TRBJ1-4; weak D call: TRBD1 (6 bases). The length of the CDR3 is 15 residues. V was cut by 2 bases and J by 11 bases, with 21 bases left in between. Germline V lookup: CDR1 DFQATT, CDR2 SNEGSKA (reference sequence). For the CDR3, the DNA is TGCAGTGCTAGAAGCCACGGACAGATGCGTGGGAAACTGTTTTTT. It is translated as CSARSHGQMRGKLFF.

This clonotype has at least ten counts. This chain links TRBV7-2 with TRBJ2-5; 9 bases are shared with TRBD2. The CDR3 totals 13 residues. V lost 3 bases and J lost 9; bases outside the gene matches: 5. The V gene's germline CDR1 is SGHTA and CDR2 FQGNSA. The CDR3 DNA sequence: TGTGCCAGCAGCTTCTGGACTAGCGAGCCCCAGTACTTC. It translates to CASSFWTSEPQYF.

This clonotype was found many times. V is TRBV6-2 or TRBV6-3 and J is TRBJ2-7; 7 bases line up with TRBD2. The germline gives CDR1 MNHEY, CDR2 SVGEGT. The V gene end was trimmed by 2 bases and the J gene end by 2 bases; junction bases not matched to a gene: 3. CDR3 length equals 14 residues. Written as DNA, the CDR3 is TGTGCCAGCAGTTACGAGACTAGCACCTACGAGCAGTACTTC. Its protein product is CASSYETSTYEQYF.

V and J are TRBV6-5 and TRBJ1-1; the D is unclear. Germline V gene sequence: CDR1 MNHEY, CDR2 SVGAGI. The CDR3 is 15 amino acids. V gave up 5 bases and J gave up 5 bases, with 18 bases separating them. This CDR3 is CASSPWGGGSTEAFF. The CDR3 coding sequence is TGTGCCAGCAGTCCCTGGGGAGGAGGTAGTACTGAAGCTTTCTTT.

The chain recombines TRBV19 with TRBJ2-1; 11 bases fit TRBD2. V dropped 4 bases and J dropped 9; count of bases not matched to a gene: 5. This CDR3 spans 14 amino acids. Germline V gene lookup returns CDR1 LNHDA and CDR2 SQIVND (reference sequence). In DNA, the CDR3 is TGTGCCAGTAGTAAGACTAGCGGGGCTGGTGAGCAGTTCTTC. It yields the protein CASSKTSGAGEQFF.

The table lists this clonotype with a few counts. V gene TRBV9 combines with J gene TRBJ1-6; perhaps TRBD1 as D (5 bases). CDR3 length: 15 residues. V lost 0 bases, J lost 7 bases, and 11 bases lay in between. Germline-derived CDR1 and CDR2 are SGDLS and YYNGEE. This CDR3 is CASSVGGEGNSPLHF. The CDR3 bases are TGTGCCAGCAGCGTAGGAGGGGAAGGGAATTCACCCCTCCACTTT. Based on the CDR3 plus reference TRBV9 and TRBJ1-6, the full variable domain is DSGVTQTPKHLITATGQRVTLRCSPRSGDLSVYWYQQSLDQGLQFLIQYYNGEERAKGNILERFSAQQFPDLHSELNLSSLELGDSALYFCASSVGGEGNSPLHFGNGTRLTVT.

This clonotype was detected ten times or more. The V call is TRBV6-6, the J call TRBJ2-3, with D possibly matching TRBD2 (7 bases). Trimming removed 1 base at V and 6 bases at J, with 14 bases between. The CDR3 contains 15 residues. CDR1 is MNHNY and CDR2 is SVGAGI in the germline V gene (reference sequence). This chain's CDR3 is CASSYLGGAPDTQYF. The CDR3 region has the DNA TGTGCCAGCAGTTACTTAGGGGGGGCCCCCGATACGCAGTATTTT.

Many counts were recorded for this clonotype. The CDR3 sequence: CSASRQGKGRGYTF. CDR3 sequence (DNA): TGCAGTGCTAGTCGACAGGGAAAGGGTCGCGGCTACACCTTC. The V gene is TRBV20-1, the J gene TRBJ1-2, with 7 bases identical to TRBD1. Trimming at V came to 3 bases and at J to 8 bases, leaving 12 bases not matched to a gene. This CDR3 is built from 14 residues. Germline V lookup: CDR1 DFQATT, CDR2 SNEGSKA (reference sequence).

This clonotype was seen ten or more times. The genes are TRBV7-9 and TRBJ1-4, with a possible D match to TRBD1 (6 bases). V was cut by 5 bases and J by 3 bases, with 10 bases left in between. The germline V gene has CDR1 SEHNR and CDR2 FQNEAQ (reference sequence). The CDR3 totals 14 residues. This CDR3 is CASSPGASNEKLFF. CDR3 DNA: TGTGCCAGCAGCCCAGGGGCTTCTAATGAAAAACTGTTTTTT.

J is TRBJ1-2 and V is TRBV30; 7 positions agree with TRBD1. J was trimmed by 6 bases and V by 3 bases; bases with no gene match: 1. The CDR3 is made up of 11 amino acids. Germline V gene data show CDR1 as GTSNPN and CDR2 as SVGIG (reference sequence). The chain's CDR3 is CAWRTGNGYTF. CDR3 in DNA: TGTGCCTGGAGGACAGGGAATGGCTACACCTTC.

At least ten counts were recorded for this clonotype. The genes are TRBV5-1 and TRBJ2-7; D call uncertain. CDR1 is SGHRS, CDR2 YFSETQ, per germline. CDR3 length equals 17 residues. V shed 0 bases and J shed 4 bases, with 20 bases lying between them. CDR3 protein: CASSLGPLGGTFYEQYV. The CDR3 nucleotides are TGCGCCAGCAGCTTGGGGCCGCTCGGTGGAACCTTTTACGAGCAGTACGTC.

This clonotype was recorded a few times. This chain links TRBV6-1 with TRBJ2-2; D call uncertain. This CDR3 is built from 14 residues. Trimming pared 6 bases from V and 4 bases from J, leaving 12 bases between. Germline CDR1 reads MNHNS; CDR2 reads SASEGT. The CDR3 loop reads CASSSLRFTGELFF. DNA of the CDR3: TGTGCCAGCAGCTCCCTTAGGTTCACCGGGGAGCTGTTTTTT.

The chain combines TRBV30 with TRBJ2-7; no clear D. CDR3 length: 12 amino acids. Deletions cut 0 bases from V and 3 bases from J, with 6 bases between. Germline loops: CDR1 GTSNPN, CDR2 SVGIG (reference sequence). The CDR3 bases are TGTGCCTGGAGTGTTTCACTCTACGAGCAGTACTTC. Encoded protein: CAWSVSLYEQYF.

This clonotype was counted between two and nine times. This rearrangement joins TRBV4-3 to TRBJ2-1; D gene uncertain. V was clipped by 0 bases and J by 8 bases, with 11 bases between them. This CDR3 region has 14 residues. In germline, CDR1 is LGHNA, CDR2 YSLEER. Here the CDR3 reads CASSQETSAHEQFF. For the CDR3, the DNA is TGCGCCAGCAGCCAAGAAACGAGCGCCCATGAGCAGTTCTTC.

This clonotype was observed many times. V usage is TRBV4-1 and J usage is TRBJ2-3; 8 bases are shared with TRBD1. Germline V gives CDR1 MGHRA, CDR2 YSYEKL. This CDR3 has 15 residues. J gave up 4 bases and V 3 bases, and 6 bases lay outside the gene matches. The CDR3 reads CASSQLDREADTQYF. The CDR3 nucleotides are TGCGCCAGCAGCCAGCTGGACAGGGAGGCAGATACGCAGTATTTT.

This clonotype was recorded at least ten times. The J gene is TRBJ2-7, the V gene TRBV12-3 or TRBV12-4, with D unresolved. The CDR3 covers 12 residues. V lost 2 bases and J lost 6, with 8 bases in between. The CDR3 sequence: CASSLPLGEQYF. The CDR3, as DNA: TGTGCCAGCAGTTTACCCCTAGGCGAGCAGTACTTC.

The chain recombines TRBV20-1 with TRBJ2-3; TRBD2 matches 9 bases. Germline assignment: CDR1 DFQATT and CDR2 SNEGSKA (reference sequence). V shed 0 bases, J shed 0 bases, and the junction held 13 bases outside the gene matches. The CDR3 is 19 residues long. For the CDR3, the DNA is TGCAGTGCTAGAGAACTTAGCGGGGGATACGTGCCTAGCACAGATACGCAGTATTTT. As protein: CSARELSGGYVPSTDTQYF.

In this sample, this clonotype turned up many times. The chain combines TRBV28 with TRBJ1-2, with 9 bases matching TRBD1. This CDR3 is 15 amino acids long. Germline values: CDR1 MDHEN, CDR2 SYDVKM. With 4 bases clipped from V and 3 bases from J, the junction kept 6 bases outside the gene matches. The CDR3 coding sequence is TGTGCCAGCAGTTGGACAGGGGTAGAGGACTATGGCTACACCTTC. Its translation: CASSWTGVEDYGYTF.

The chain employs TRBV7-9 and TRBJ2-7; D not certain. Germline assignment: CDR1 SEHNR and CDR2 FQNEAQ (reference sequence). The ends were cut back, 3 bases at V and 5 bases at J, with 11 bases in the middle. This CDR3 is built from 13 residues. This chain's CDR3 is CASSFPEAHEQYV. In DNA form, the CDR3 reads TGTGCCAGCAGCTTCCCAGAAGCCCACGAGCAGTACGTC.

The table lists this clonotype with many counts. This chain links TRBV6-2 or TRBV6-3 with TRBJ2-5, with TRBD2 identical over 7 bases. This CDR3 comprises 13 residues. V lost 6 bases to trimming and J lost 4 bases; unmatched junction nucleotides: 5. Germline V lookup: CDR1 MNHEY, CDR2 SVGEGT. CDR3 in DNA: TGTGCCAGCAGCCGGGAGGACGGAGAGACCCAGTACTTC. Translation: CASSREDGETQYF.

This clonotype was seen at least ten times. The rearrangement joins TRBV6-2 or TRBV6-3 to TRBJ2-7; D gene uncertain. CDR1 and CDR2 (germline): MNHEY, SVGEGT. This CDR3 is 15 amino acids long. V dropped 5 bases and J dropped 2 bases, with 16 bases sitting between them. CDR3 loop: CASSRRPPGAYEQYV. The CDR3 coding sequence is TGTGCCAGCAGTCGACGGCCCCCCGGAGCCTACGAGCAGTACGTC.

This chain joins TRBV7-8 and TRBJ2-7, with D perhaps TRBD2 (5 bases). The V gene's germline CDR1 is SGHVS and CDR2 FQNEAQ. The length of the CDR3 is 15 residues. Trimming left V 0 bases short and J 3 bases short, with 12 bases between. Here the CDR3 reads CASSLARGFLYEQYF. The CDR3 DNA reads as TGTGCCAGCAGCTTAGCTCGGGGTTTTCTCTACGAGCAGTACTTC. Full variable domain (remainder filled in from reference TRBV7-8 and TRBJ2-7): GAGVSQSPRYKVAKRGQDVALRCDPISGHVSLFWYQQALGQGPEFLTYFQNEAQLDKSGLPSDRFFAERPEGSVSTLKIQRTQQEDSAVYLCASSLARGFLYEQYFGPGTRLTVT.

This clonotype was observed a handful of times. The chain couples TRBV29-1 to TRBJ2-3; tentatively, D is TRBD2 (5 bases). The CDR3 covers 12 residues. V was cut by 3 bases and J by 9 bases, with 13 bases left in between. Germline V gene lookup returns CDR1 SQVTM and CDR2 ANQGSEA. The CDR3 DNA follows: TGCAGCGTTGATTCGGGGTGGGTGACGCAGTATTTT. It specifies CSVDSGWVTQYF.

This clonotype was found a few times. The chain recombines TRBV7-2 with TRBJ2-7; D is unclear. CDR3 size: 13 residues. V dropped 1 base and J dropped 4 bases, with 8 bases sitting between them. CDR1 SGHTA and CDR2 FQGNSA come from the germline V gene. The CDR3 is CASSLGQRYEQYV. The CDR3 DNA sequence: TGTGCCAGCAGCTTAGGGCAGAGATACGAGCAGTACGTC.

This chain connects TRBV6-5 to TRBJ1-1; TRBD1 matches 7 bases. V trimming: 6 bases; J trimming: 4 bases; junction bases outside the gene matches: 11. Germline CDR1 is MNHEY and CDR2 is SVGAGI. This CDR3 has 15 amino acids. The CDR3 DNA follows: TGTGCCAGCAGACCCCGGACAGGCCGAGGCACTGAAGCTTTCTTT. Translating gives CASRPRTGRGTEAFF.